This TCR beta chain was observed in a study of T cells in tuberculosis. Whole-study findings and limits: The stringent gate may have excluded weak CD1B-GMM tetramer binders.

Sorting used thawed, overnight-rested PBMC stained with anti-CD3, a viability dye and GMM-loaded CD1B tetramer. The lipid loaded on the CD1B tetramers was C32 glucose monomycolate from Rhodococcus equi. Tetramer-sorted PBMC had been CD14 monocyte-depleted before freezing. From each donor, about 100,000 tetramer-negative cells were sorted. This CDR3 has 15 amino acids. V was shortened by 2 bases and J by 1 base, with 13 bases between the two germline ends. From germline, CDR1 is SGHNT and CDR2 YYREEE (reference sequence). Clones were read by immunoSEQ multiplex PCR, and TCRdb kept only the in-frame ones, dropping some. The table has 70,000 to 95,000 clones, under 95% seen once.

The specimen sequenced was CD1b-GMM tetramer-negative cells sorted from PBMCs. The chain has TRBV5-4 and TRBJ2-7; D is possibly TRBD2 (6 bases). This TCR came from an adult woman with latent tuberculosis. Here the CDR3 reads CASSFGGHVSYEQYF. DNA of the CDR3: TGTGCCAGCAGCTTCGGGGGTCACGTTTCCTACGAGCAGTACTTC.